Below are 24 T cell receptor beta chains sequenced from a single sample in a study of T cell changes during pregnancy in multiple sclerosis. Assay: immunoSEQ multiplex PCR; the TCRdb copy retains only in-frame clones and omits some. There are about 40,000 clones in the sample; 92% occur only once, and approximately 13% lies in the top ten. Sequenced material: CD8+ T cells from peripheral blood mononuclear cells, taken in the first trimester of pregnancy. These TCRs come from a female donor with multiple sclerosis, enrolled in a pregnancy study.

In its sample, this clone was seen once. The chain recombines TRBV7-2 with TRBJ1-1; D possibly corresponds to TRBD1 (6 bases). Germline CDR1 SGHTA, CDR2 FQGNSA. V was clipped by 6 bases and J by 4 bases, with 18 bases between them. CDR3 length: 15 residues. This CDR3 is CASRLTLGGGTEAFF. The CDR3 DNA sequence: TGTGCCAGCAGACTGACTTTAGGGGGTGGCACTGAAGCTTTCTTT.

This clone occurred a few times. This sequence joins TRBV6-5 and TRBJ1-1; D ambiguous. V was trimmed by 0 bases and J by 1 base, leaving 9 bases between them. CDR3 length: 15 residues. Germline CDR1 reads MNHEY; CDR2 reads SVGAGI. The CDR3 protein is CASSYSTDQNTEAFF. CDR3 nucleotides: TGTGCCAGCAGTTACTCCACAGACCAGAACACTGAAGCTTTCTTT.

This clone occurred a few times. The J gene is TRBJ2-2, the V gene TRBV7-3, with a tentative D call TRBD2 (5 bases). V was clipped by 1 base and J by 1 base, with 7 bases between them. Germline CDR1 is SGHTA and CDR2 is FQGTGA. The CDR3 extends over 15 amino acids. CDR3 residues: CASSLSAGNTGELFF. In DNA form, the CDR3 reads TGTGCCAGCAGCTTAAGTGCGGGGAACACCGGGGAGCTGTTTTTT.

V usage is TRBV11-2 and J usage is TRBJ2-7; 10 bases line up with TRBD1. The ends lost 5 bases at V and 3 bases at J; junction bases unmatched: 4. The germline gives CDR1 SGHAT, CDR2 FQNNGV. The CDR3 spans 14 residues. In DNA, the CDR3 is TGTGCCAGCAGCGAGGGGACAGGGGACTACGAGCAGTACTTC. This gives the protein CASSEGTGDYEQYF.

This sequence joins TRBV7-9 and TRBJ1-5, with a possible D match to TRBD1 (5 bases). The CDR3 totals 14 residues. V was pared by 5 bases and J by 3 bases, with 11 bases between. CDR1 is SEHNR and CDR2 is FQNEAQ in the germline V gene (reference sequence). The CDR3 sequence is CASSAGGDNQPQHF. DNA for the CDR3: TGTGCCAGCAGCGCGGGGGGGGACAATCAGCCCCAGCATTTT. The full variable domain, with the rest looked up from reference TRBV7-9 and TRBJ1-5, is DTGVSQNPRHKITKRGQNVTFRCDPISEHNRLYWYRQTLGQGPEFLTYFQNEAQLEKSRLLSDRFSAERPKGSFSTLEIQRTEQGDSAMYLCASSAGGDNQPQHFGDGTRLSIL.

This chain links TRBV13 with TRBJ2-5; 7 positions agree with TRBD2. The ends lost 5 bases at V and 2 bases at J; junction bases unmatched: 8. There are 15 residues in the CDR3. CDR1 and CDR2 (germline): PRHDT, FYEKMQ (reference sequence). The CDR3 nucleotides are TGTGCCAGCAGCCCCGGTGGGACTACACAAGAGACCCAGTACTTC. Protein: CASSPGGTTQETQYF.

This clone is a singleton in its sample. This chain joins TRBV2 and TRBJ2-7, with 11 bases lining up with TRBD2. The J segment lost 4 bases and the V segment lost 5 bases, leaving 4 bases of the junction unmatched. The CDR3 extends over 14 amino acids. Germline CDR1 is SNHLY and CDR2 is FYNNEI. The CDR3 nucleotides are TGTGCCAGCAGTCCTAGCGGGGGGTGGTACGAGCAGTACTTC. Translated: CASSPSGGWYEQYF.

The V and J genes are TRBV10-3 and TRBJ2-7; 12 positions match TRBD1. This CDR3 has 16 amino acids. Germline values: CDR1 ENHRY, CDR2 SYGVKD. The CDR3 sequence: CATVPGTGGQVDEQYF. The CDR3, as DNA: TGTGCGACCGTTCCTGGGACAGGGGGCCAGGTGGACGAGCAGTACTTC.

The rearrangement joins TRBV7-9 to TRBJ2-1; 10 bases align to TRBD2. Germline V gene data show CDR1 as SEHNR and CDR2 as FQNEAQ (reference sequence). V trimming: 5 bases; J trimming: 8 bases; junction bases outside the gene matches: 9. The CDR3 runs 15 residues. The CDR3 spells CASSPSGGASDEQFF. The CDR3 coding sequence is TGTGCCAGCAGCCCCAGCGGGGGGGCCTCGGATGAGCAGTTCTTC.

The V gene is TRBV4-1, the J gene TRBJ1-6; tentative D call: TRBD1 (6 bases). The V and J ends lost 4 bases and 9 bases respectively, with 10 bases between them. In germline, CDR1 is MGHRA, CDR2 YSYEKL. This CDR3 has 13 amino acids. CDR3 DNA sequence: TGCGCCAGCAGCCTCGGGGACATTTCACCCCTCCACTTT. Its translation is CASSLGDISPLHF.

The rearrangement joins TRBV7-8 to TRBJ2-7, with a weak D call TRBD2 (6 bases). CDR1 is SGHVS and CDR2 is FQNEAQ in the germline V gene. V was trimmed by 4 bases and J by 0 bases, leaving 10 bases between them. There are 14 residues in the CDR3. The CDR3 loop reads CASSWAGSSYEQYF. In DNA form, the CDR3 reads TGTGCCAGCAGCTGGGCGGGGAGCTCCTACGAGCAGTACTTC. The whole variable domain, remainder taken from reference TRBV7-8 and TRBJ2-7, is GAGVSQSPRYKVAKRGQDVALRCDPISGHVSLFWYQQALGQGPEFLTYFQNEAQLDKSGLPSDRFFAERPEGSVSTLKIQRTQQEDSAVYLCASSWAGSSYEQYFGPGTRLTVT.

This clone was picked up one time. V is TRBV19 and J is TRBJ2-7, with D hard to call. Germline assignment: CDR1 LNHDA and CDR2 SQIVND (reference sequence). Trimming stripped 5 bases from V and 7 bases from J, with 18 bases between. The CDR3 sequence is 14 residues long. The CDR3 coding sequence is TGTGCCAGTAGTCAGGTATCCTCCCCTCTGGAGCAGTACTTC. Translation gives CASSQVSSPLEQYF.

The rearrangement uses TRBV7-8 and TRBJ2-3; D perhaps matches TRBD2 (6 bases). Germline CDR1 reads SGHVS; CDR2 reads FQNEAQ. The V gene lost 1 base and the J gene lost 1 base, with 18 bases spanning the gap. The CDR3 runs 18 residues. CDR3 DNA sequence: TGTGCCAGCAGCTTAGTGGGGTTGACTAGTGAAGGCACAGATACGCAGTATTTT. Its protein is CASSLVGLTSEGTDTQYF.

This clone is medium-sized in the sample. The chain combines TRBV7-2 with TRBJ1-2; 11 bases align to TRBD1. The CDR3 is 14 residues long. With 3 bases clipped from V and 8 bases from J, the junction kept 5 bases outside the gene matches. Germline lookup yields CDR1 SGHTA and CDR2 FQGNSA. The CDR3 DNA reads as TGTGCCAGCAGCTTCCGGGACAGGGGGGACGGCTACACCTTC. Translating it yields CASSFRDRGDGYTF.

This rearrangement joins TRBV19 to TRBJ1-2, with D hard to call. This CDR3 has 14 amino acids. CDR1 and CDR2 (germline): LNHDA, SQIVND (reference sequence). The V end lost 5 bases, the J end lost 5 bases, and 15 bases lay between the germline ends. The CDR3 bases are TGTGCCAGTAGTCCCTCGACTTCCGGATATGGCTACACCTTC. This gives the protein CASSPSTSGYGYTF.

The chain combines TRBV19 with TRBJ1-1; possible D gene TRBD1, 6 bases. CDR1 is LNHDA, CDR2 SQIVND, per germline (reference sequence). V lost 3 bases, J lost 4 bases, and 21 bases lay in between. The CDR3 consists of 17 residues. CDR3 bases: TGTGCCAGTAGTATCATCTTCGGAGCAGGGGCAGGCACTGAAGCTTTCTTT. Encoded protein: CASSIIFGAGAGTEAFF.

The sample holds a few counts of this clone. The chain uses TRBV6-1 and TRBJ2-7; 8 bases fit TRBD1. The CDR3 totals 14 residues. Trimming cost V 3 bases and J 2 bases; bases outside gene matches: 3. Germline assignment: CDR1 MNHNS and CDR2 SASEGT. The chain's CDR3 is CASSEDREAYEQYF. For the CDR3, the DNA is TGTGCCAGCAGTGAGGACAGGGAAGCCTACGAGCAGTACTTC.

The chain uses TRBV5-6 and TRBJ2-1; 9 bases match TRBD1. The CDR3 has 14 amino acids. Per germline, CDR1 SGHDT and CDR2 YYEEEE. The ends lost 4 bases at V and 7 bases at J; junction bases unmatched: 6. CDR3 in DNA: TGTGCCAGCAGCGCCGGGACAGGGTCGAATGAGCAGTTCTTC. As protein: CASSAGTGSNEQFF. Together with reference TRBV5-6 and TRBJ2-1, the CDR3 gives the full variable domain: DAGVTQSPTHLIKTRGQQVTLRCSPKSGHDTVSWYQQALGQGPQFIFQYYEEEERQRGNFPDRFSGHQFPNYSSELNVNALLLGDSALYLCASSAGTGSNEQFFGPGTRLTVL.

J is TRBJ1-4 and V is TRBV5-6, with 11 bases that match TRBD1. Germline loops: CDR1 SGHDT, CDR2 YYEEEE. The length of the CDR3 is 14 residues. V trimming: 3 bases; J trimming: 8 bases; junction bases outside the gene matches: 3. CDR3 DNA: TGTGCCAGCAGCTGGGGGACAGGGGGGGAAAAACTGTTTTTT. Translation gives CASSWGTGGEKLFF.

The genes are TRBV27 and TRBJ2-4, with a weak D call TRBD2 (7 bases). The CDR3 sequence is 13 residues long. V gave up 5 bases and J gave up 8 bases, with 13 bases separating them. Germline CDR1 reads MNHEY; CDR2 reads SMNVEV (reference sequence). CDR3 loop: CASSIQGGDIQYF. The CDR3 DNA reads TGTGCCAGCAGTATACAGGGAGGGGACATTCAGTACTTC.

The chain employs TRBV30 and TRBJ1-2; 7 bases are shared with TRBD1. V gave up 0 bases and J gave up 3 bases; unmatched junction bases: 10. Germline assignment: CDR1 GTSNPN and CDR2 SVGIG (reference sequence). This CDR3 spans 16 amino acids. CDR3 region: CAWSVLAGGEDYGYTF. The CDR3 DNA reads as TGTGCCTGGAGTGTACTCGCAGGGGGAGAGGACTATGGCTACACCTTC.

The chain uses TRBV7-6 and TRBJ2-1; tentatively, D is TRBD2 (6 bases). The CDR3 extends over 16 amino acids. Trimming took 1 base from V and 0 from J, leaving 10 bases between them. Germline CDR1 is SGHVS and CDR2 is FNYEAQ. The CDR3 DNA reads as TGTGCCAGCAGCTTAGGCGGGGTTAGCTCCTACAATGAGCAGTTCTTC. The encoded protein is CASSLGGVSSYNEQFF.

This clone appeared once. The chain joins TRBV6-4 to TRBJ2-3; the match to TRBD2 covers 8 bases. Germline V CDR1 and CDR2: MRHNA, SNTAGT. V trimming: 0 bases; J trimming: 4 bases; junction bases outside the gene matches: 3. The CDR3 contains 15 residues. The CDR3 is CASSDSAGEADTQYF. CDR3 nucleotides: TGTGCCAGCAGTGACTCAGCGGGGGAGGCAGATACGCAGTATTTT.

The chain has TRBV4-1 and TRBJ1-1, with TRBD1 matching 9 bases. The CDR3 loop spans 16 amino acids. CDR1 is MGHRA, CDR2 YSYEKL, per germline. The V segment lost 6 bases and the J segment 1 base; nucleotides outside the gene matches: 9. CDR3 in DNA: TGCGCCAGCAGTCCGGGACAGGGTCTTCGGAACACTGAAGCTTTCTTT. This sequence encodes CASSPGQGLRNTEAFF.